This T cell receptor (beta chain) was found in a study of blood T cell repertoires in COVID-19. The wider study: T cells, B-cell-depleted T cells, or PBMCs supplied cDNA or gDNA.

J lost 5 bases, V lost 6 bases, and 11 bases had no gene match. CDR1 is SGHAT and CDR2 is FQNNGV in the germline V gene. The CDR3 sequence is 15 residues long. Using immunoSEQ multiplex PCR, the repertoire was profiled, and TCRdb retains in-frame clones only, with some absent. The sample carries 250,000 to 350,000 clones, approximately 88% recorded once. The sequence was obtained from a human donor with COVID-19, enrolled during active disease. The donor label of this sample is uncertain. Input material: peripheral blood. The gene calls are TRBV11-2 and TRBJ1-1; 8 bases are a match to TRBD1. The CDR3 spells CASRSGQGRQTEAFF. For the CDR3, the DNA is TGTGCCAGCAGATCAGGACAGGGCCGGCAAACTGAAGCTTTCTTT.